This T cell receptor beta chain was identified during a study of blood T cell repertoires in COVID-19. Study in general: Samples came from the United States, Italy and Spain, spanning acute and convalescent COVID-19. In each case, the material was cDNA or gDNA derived from T cells, B-cell-depleted T cells, or PBMCs.

Per the authors' pipeline: Quantification of nucleated cells was approximated via reference gene primer amplification. TCRdb's table, derived via immunoSEQ multiplex PCR, lists solely in-frame clones and lacks some. The V and J calls and the clone size are those of that table, but D and trimming were determined from the DNA. The table records 95,000 to 150,000 clones, 65% to 90% of them present only once. This CDR3 has 14 residues. Trimming left V 5 bases short and J 1 base short, with 11 bases between. Looked up from germline, CDR1 is SGHTA and CDR2 is FQGNSA. The source of this sequence is a man older than 75 with acute or convalescent COVID-19. V and J are TRBV7-2 and TRBJ2-5; D is unresolved. Source material: peripheral blood. CDR3 DNA: TGTGCCAGCAGCCGCGACTTGACCCAAGAGACCCAGTACTTC. The encoded protein is CASSRDLTQETQYF.